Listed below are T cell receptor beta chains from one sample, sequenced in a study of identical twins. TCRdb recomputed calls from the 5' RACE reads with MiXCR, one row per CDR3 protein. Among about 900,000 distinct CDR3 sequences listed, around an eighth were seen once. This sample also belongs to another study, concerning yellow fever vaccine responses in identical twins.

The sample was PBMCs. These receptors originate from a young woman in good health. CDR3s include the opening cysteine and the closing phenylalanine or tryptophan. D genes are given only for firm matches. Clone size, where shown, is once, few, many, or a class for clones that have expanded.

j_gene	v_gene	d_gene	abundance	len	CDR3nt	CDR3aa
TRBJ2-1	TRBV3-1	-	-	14	TGTGCCAGCAGCCATTTGGGCTCCTACAATGAGCAGTTCTTC	CASSHLGSYNEQFF
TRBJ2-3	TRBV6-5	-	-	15	TGTGCCAGCAGTTCCGACGTCTCTAGCACAGATACGCAGTATTTT	CASSSDVSSTDTQYF
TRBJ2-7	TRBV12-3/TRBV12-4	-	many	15	TGTGCCAGCAGCCTCGCCATGCCAGGACGGTACGAGCAGTACTTC	CASSLAMPGRYEQYF
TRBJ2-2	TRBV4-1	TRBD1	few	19	TGCGCCAGCAGCCACTATCTTCCGGGACAGGCCGCGAACACCGGGGAGCTGTTTTTT	CASSHYLPGQAANTGELFF
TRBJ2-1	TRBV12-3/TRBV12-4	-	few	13	TGTGCCAGCACCCCCTTCAGGGTCGGTGAGCAGTTCTTC	CASTPFRVGEQFF
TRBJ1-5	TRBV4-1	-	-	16	TGCGCCAGCAGCCAAGAGGGTAAGGCGGACAATCAGCCCCAGCATTTT	CASSQEGKADNQPQHF
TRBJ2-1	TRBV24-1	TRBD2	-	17	TGTGCCACCAGTGATTTGGTGGCGGGAGGATCCTACAATGAGCAGTTCTTC	CATSDLVAGGSYNEQFF
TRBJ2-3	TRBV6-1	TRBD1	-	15	TGTGCCAGCAGACTACCGGGACAGGGGACAGATACGCAGTATTTT	CASRLPGQGTDTQYF
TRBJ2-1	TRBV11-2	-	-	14	TGTGCCAGCAGCTTAATCTACAGCAACAATGAGCAGTTCTTC	CASSLIYSNNEQFF
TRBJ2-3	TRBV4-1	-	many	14	TGCGCCAGCAGCCAAGATGGCCCCTGGGATACGCAGTATTTT	CASSQDGPWDTQYF
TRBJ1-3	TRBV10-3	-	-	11	TGTGCCGCGGAGGTCGCGAACACCATATATTTT	CAAEVANTIYF
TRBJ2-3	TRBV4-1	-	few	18	TGCGCCAGCAGCCAAGAAAGCCTGGACCTAGTCGGAACAGATACGCAGTATTTT	CASSQESLDLVGTDTQYF
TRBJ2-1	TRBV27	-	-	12	TGTGCCAGCAGTTGGGCGGGTGATGAGCAGTTCTTC	CASSWAGDEQFF
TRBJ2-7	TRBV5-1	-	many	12	TGCGCCAGCAGCTTGGAATCACAAGAGCAGTACTTC	CASSLESQEQYF
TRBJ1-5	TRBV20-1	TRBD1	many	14	TGCAGTGCCAGGGGGACAGGGGAACACCAGCCCCAGCATTTT	CSARGTGEHQPQHF
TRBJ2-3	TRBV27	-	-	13	TGTGCCAGCAGTTTCGCCCGGGGGGATACGCAGTATTTT	CASSFARGDTQYF
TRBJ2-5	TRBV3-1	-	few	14	TGTGCCAGCAGCCAAGTTATCACAGCCCACCTCCAGTACTTC	CASSQVITAHLQYF
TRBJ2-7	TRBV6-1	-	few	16	TGTGCCAGCAGTCGACGCAATGACGGTCCAGGCTACGAGCAGTACTTC	CASSRRNDGPGYEQYF
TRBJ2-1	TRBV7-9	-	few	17	TGTGCCAGCAGCTTAGGGGGGGGAGGGGGCGCCTACAATGAGCAGTTCTTC	CASSLGGGGGAYNEQFF
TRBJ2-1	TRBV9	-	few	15	TGTGCCAGCAGCGTAGAAGGACACTCGAGGGGTGAGCAGTTCTTC	CASSVEGHSRGEQFF
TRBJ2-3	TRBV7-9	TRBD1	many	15	TGTGCCAGCAGCCCACAGGGGGCGAGCACAGATACGCAGTATTTT	CASSPQGASTDTQYF
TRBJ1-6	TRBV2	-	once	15	TGTGCCAGCAGTGAAGAGGGATCCTATAATTCACCCCTCCACTTT	CASSEEGSYNSPLHF
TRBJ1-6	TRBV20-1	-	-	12	TGCAGTGCTCAACGCGTAGATTCACCCCTCCACTTT	CSAQRVDSPLHF
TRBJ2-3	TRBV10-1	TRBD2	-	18	TGCGCCAGCAGTGAGGGGACTAGCGGGAGGGCCGGAACAGATACGCAGTATTTT	CASSEGTSGRAGTDTQYF
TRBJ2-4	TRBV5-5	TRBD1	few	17	TGTGCCAGCAGCTTGGATCCGGACAGGCTAGCCAAAAACATTCAGTACTTC	CASSLDPDRLAKNIQYF
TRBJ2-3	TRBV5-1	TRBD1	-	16	TGCGCCAGCAGCTTGGTTTTGGACAGGATCTCAGATACGCAGTATTTT	CASSLVLDRISDTQYF
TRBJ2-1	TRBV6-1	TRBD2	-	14	TGTGCCAGCCTAAAGGGGACTAGCGGGAATGAGCAGTTCTTC	CASLKGTSGNEQFF
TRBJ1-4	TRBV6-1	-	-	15	TGTGCCAGCAGTGACGGCAGGGTAGCTAATGAAAAACTGTTTTTT	CASSDGRVANEKLFF
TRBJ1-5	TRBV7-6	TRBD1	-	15	TGTGCCAGCAGCTTCGGACAGGGGTACAATCAGCCCCAGCATTTT	CASSFGQGYNQPQHF
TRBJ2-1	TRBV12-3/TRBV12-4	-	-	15	TGTGCCAGCAGCCTTAGCGGACTCTCCTACAATGAGCAGTTCTTC	CASSLSGLSYNEQFF
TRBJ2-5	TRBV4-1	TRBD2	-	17	TGCGCCAGCAGCCAACCAGCGGGGGGGCTTCGATCAGAGACCCAGTACTTC	CASSQPAGGLRSETQYF
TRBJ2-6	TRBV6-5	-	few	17	TGTGCCAGCAATTTGTCAGGGAAGGTTGCTGGGGCCAACGTCCTGACTTTC	CASNLSGKVAGANVLTF
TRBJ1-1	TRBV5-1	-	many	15	TGCGCCAGCAGCTTGGTTGCCAGGGGGAACACTGAAGCTTTCTTT	CASSLVARGNTEAFF